These 22 T cell receptor beta chains were all obtained from the same sample, sequenced in a study of T cells in Graves' hyperthyroidism and ophthalmopathy. RNA transcripts were the template for amplifying TCR beta CDR3 regions. The HTBI primer set was used in a first-round RT-PCR of the TCR CDR3. TCRdb fed the multiplex PCR reads into MiXCR, producing one record per CDR3 protein. The sample consists of approximately 600,000 distinct CDR3 sequences, less than 25% of them appearing once. The specimen sequenced was blood. The receptor source for this set is a man aged 30-40 years with Graves' ophthalmopathy.

There are a few counts of this clonotype. The chain links TRBV5-1 to TRBJ2-1; the match to TRBD2 covers 12 bases. With V trimmed by 3 bases and J by 8 bases, 12 bases remained unmatched. This CDR3 is built from 17 residues. Germline V lookup: CDR1 SGHRS, CDR2 YFSETQ. The CDR3 DNA is TGCGCCAGCAGCTCGACTCTAGCGGGAGGGCCACTCGATGAGCAGTTCTTC. Its protein product is CASSSTLAGGPLDEQFF.

The rearrangement links TRBV2 to TRBJ1-1; TRBD1 might be the D (5 bases). Per germline, CDR1 SNHLY and CDR2 FYNNEI. The ends were cut back, 9 bases at V and 3 bases at J, with 17 bases in the middle. The CDR3 extends over 14 amino acids. The CDR3 DNA follows: TGTGCCAGTCGGTCTGGGGGAATGGACACTGAAGCTTTCTTT. Its protein product is CASRSGGMDTEAFF.

This clonotype was seen ten or more times. The CDR3 DNA sequence: TGTGCCAGCAGTTCCAGGGGGCGACGGACTGAAGCTTTCTTT. Amino acid sequence: CASSSRGRRTEAFF. The chain couples TRBV6-1 to TRBJ1-1; TRBD1 agrees at 8 bases. CDR1 is MNHNS and CDR2 is SASEGT in the germline V gene. The CDR3 has 14 amino acids. With V trimmed by 5 bases and J by 5 bases, 7 bases remained unmatched.

This clonotype has just a few counts. This sequence joins TRBV18 and TRBJ2-7; 7 nucleotides match TRBD1. J was trimmed by 3 bases and V by 1 base; bases with no gene match: 3. This CDR3 contains 14 residues. From germline, CDR1 is KGHSH and CDR2 LQKENI. CDR3 protein: CASSPRGQSYEQYF. The CDR3 DNA follows: TGTGCCAGCTCACCACGGGGACAGAGCTACGAGCAGTACTTC.

This clonotype was detected only a few times. The chain employs TRBV4-2 and TRBJ1-2; D not resolved. Germline assignment: CDR1 LGHNA and CDR2 YNFKEQ. The length of the CDR3 is 14 residues. V lost 1 base and J lost 7, with 13 bases in between. The CDR3 loop reads CASSQGKSRSGYTF. The CDR3 bases are TGTGCCAGCAGCCAAGGCAAATCGAGGAGTGGCTACACCTTC.

This clonotype was counted between two and nine times. This chain connects TRBV24-1 to TRBJ1-2, with D unclear. The CDR3 sequence is 12 residues long. Germline V gene sequence: CDR1 KGHDR, CDR2 SFDVKD. The germline V and J ends were trimmed by 3 bases and 5 bases, with 6 bases remaining between them. CDR3 in DNA: TGTGCCACCAGTGATCCACGGTATGGCTACACCTTC. Protein product: CATSDPRYGYTF.

This clonotype was recorded a few times. The chain links TRBV19 to TRBJ1-5, with 9 bases that match TRBD1. CDR1 is LNHDA and CDR2 is SQIVND in the germline V gene (reference sequence). The V gene end was trimmed by 1 base and the J gene end by 3 bases; junction bases not matched to a gene: 1. The CDR3 contains 15 residues. Written as DNA, the CDR3 is TGTGCCAGTAGTATAGGGGACAGGGCCAATCAGCCCCAGCATTTT. Its protein product is CASSIGDRANQPQHF.

V is TRBV20-1 and J is TRBJ2-7; TRBD2 matches 7 bases. The germline V gene has CDR1 DFQATT and CDR2 SNEGSKA (reference sequence). With 8 bases clipped from V and 0 bases from J, the junction kept 4 bases outside the gene matches. The CDR3 totals 12 residues. CDR3 protein: CSCGTNSYEQYF. Written as DNA, the CDR3 is TGCAGTTGCGGGACTAACTCCTACGAGCAGTACTTC.

J is TRBJ2-3 and V is TRBV7-2; D is ambiguous. Germline assignment: CDR1 SGHTA and CDR2 FQGNSA. V was clipped by 0 bases and J by 3 bases, with 10 bases between them. The CDR3 consists of 15 residues. CDR3 amino acids: CASSLAGARTDTQYF. The CDR3 DNA reads as TGTGCCAGCAGCTTAGCCGGTGCCCGGACAGATACGCAGTATTTT.

This clonotype occurred a few times. The chain carries TRBV19 and TRBJ1-5; 7 nucleotides match TRBD1. With 7 bases clipped from V and 0 bases from J, the junction kept 9 bases outside the gene matches. This CDR3 has 16 residues. Germline V lookup: CDR1 LNHDA, CDR2 SQIVND (reference sequence). CDR3 region: CASNLQGGRSNQPQHF. The DNA for the CDR3 is TGTGCCAGTAACCTTCAGGGGGGACGTAGCAATCAGCCCCAGCATTTT.

This chain connects TRBV20-1 to TRBJ2-3; 8 nucleotides match TRBD1. The junction had 9 bases not matched to a gene; V was cut back by 3 bases and J by 4 bases. This CDR3 comprises 15 residues. Germline values: CDR1 DFQATT, CDR2 SNEGSKA (reference sequence). The CDR3 DNA reads TGCAGTGCTAGTACGACAGGGGTTTTATCAGATACGCAGTATTTT. Its translation is CSASTTGVLSDTQYF.

This chain links TRBV5-1 with TRBJ2-1; 7 nucleotides line up with TRBD2. V dropped 3 bases and J dropped 5; count of bases not matched to a gene: 11. The CDR3 has 16 residues. The germline CDR1 and CDR2 sequences are SGHRS and YFSETQ. CDR3 residues: CASSWVPSGPNNEQFF. The CDR3 DNA is TGCGCCAGCAGCTGGGTCCCTAGCGGCCCGAACAATGAGCAGTTCTTC.

This clonotype came up many times. The chain is built from TRBV2 and TRBJ2-1; maybe TRBD2 (6 bases). The germline V gene encodes CDR1 SNHLY and CDR2 FYNNEI. The CDR3 loop spans 15 amino acids. Trimming left V 7 bases short and J 2 bases short, with 15 bases between. The CDR3 loop reads CASTPGLAPYNEQFF. Written as DNA, the CDR3 is TGTGCCAGCACCCCGGGACTGGCCCCCTACAATGAGCAGTTCTTC.

The V call is TRBV7-9, the J call TRBJ2-1; maybe TRBD2 (5 bases). The CDR3 sequence is 12 residues long. Germline CDR1 reads SEHNR; CDR2 reads FQNEAQ (reference sequence). Trimming removed 5 bases from V and 8 bases from J, with 10 bases in between. The CDR3 DNA reads as TGTGCCAGCAGCCAACTAGGTGATGAGCAGTTCTTC. Protein product: CASSQLGDEQFF.

With respect to this clonotype: One junction end does not reproduce the germline sequence, and a read error may be involved. This sequence joins TRBV7-9 and TRBJ2-7, with D tentatively TRBD2 (5 bases). The length of the CDR3 is 15 residues. Germline CDR1 is SEHNR and CDR2 is FQNEAQ (reference sequence). The CDR3, as DNA: TGTGCCAGCAGCGTAGCTGCAGCGGAAGTCTACGAGCAGTACTTC. It yields the protein CASSVAAAEVYEQYF. The whole variable domain, filled in from reference TRBV7-9 and TRBJ2-7, reads DTGVSQNPRHKITKRGQNVTFRCDPISEHNRLYWYRQTLGQGPEFLTYFQNEAQLEKSRLLSDRFSAERPKGSFSTLEIQRTEQGDSAMYLCASSVAAAEVYEQYFGPGTRLTVT.

V and J are TRBV20-1 and TRBJ2-7; possibly TRBD2 for D (6 bases). The germline CDR1 and CDR2 sequences are DFQATT and SNEGSKA (reference sequence). The CDR3 runs to 13 residues. The V gene lost 6 bases and the J gene lost 5 bases, with 17 bases spanning the gap. The CDR3 DNA follows: TGCAGTGCCCCCGGACTAACCCCCCACGAGCAGTACTTC. Translation: CSAPGLTPHEQYF.

The rearrangement links TRBV7-9 to TRBJ2-3; 10 bases line up with TRBD2. Trimming at V came to 5 bases and at J to 2 bases, leaving 7 bases not matched to a gene. The CDR3 length is 16 residues. CDR1 SEHNR and CDR2 FQNEAQ come from the germline V gene (reference sequence). CDR3 amino acids: CASSTRTSGATDTQYF. Written as DNA, the CDR3 is TGTGCCAGCAGCACAAGGACTAGCGGAGCCACAGATACGCAGTATTTT.

The table lists this clonotype with a few counts. J is TRBJ1-2 and V is TRBV6-1; a possible D gene is TRBD1 (5 bases). Germline V gives CDR1 MNHNS, CDR2 SASEGT. CDR3 length: 15 residues. V was cut by 5 bases and J by 0 bases, with 13 bases left in between. The CDR3 reads CASSPRTQTNYGYTF. The CDR3, as DNA: TGTGCCAGCAGTCCCCGGACACAAACTAACTATGGCTACACCTTC.

The chain has TRBV24-1 and TRBJ2-7; D is perhaps TRBD2 (6 bases). The V end was cut by 5 bases, the J end by 0 bases, with 10 bases between. The germline gives CDR1 KGHDR, CDR2 SFDVKD. This CDR3 is built from 14 residues. CDR3 DNA sequence: TGTGCCACCAGTGGTCGGGGGAGCTCCTACGAGCAGTACTTC. Amino acid sequence: CATSGRGSSYEQYF.

This clonotype was observed a handful of times. For the CDR3, the DNA is TGTGCCAGTAGTGATGACAGTCTCTCCTACGAGCAGTACTTC. This codes for CASSDDSLSYEQYF. This chain uses TRBV19 with TRBJ2-7; weak D call: TRBD1 (5 bases). Germline CDR1 and CDR2: LNHDA and SQIVND (reference sequence). CDR3 length: 14 residues. The germline V and J ends were trimmed by 5 bases and 0 bases, with 11 bases remaining between them.

This clonotype was recorded many times. The rearrangement uses TRBV2 and TRBJ1-1; the D gene is possibly TRBD1 (5 bases). CDR3 length equals 14 residues. The V end lost 4 bases, the J end lost 3 bases, and 12 bases lay between the germline ends. Germline V lookup: CDR1 SNHLY, CDR2 FYNNEI. Here the CDR3 reads CASSVPGSDTEAFF. The DNA of the CDR3 is TGTGCCAGCAGTGTGCCAGGGTCAGACACTGAAGCTTTCTTT.

This chain links TRBV7-9 with TRBJ2-1; 7 nucleotides align to TRBD2. This CDR3 is built from 15 residues. CDR1 is SEHNR, CDR2 FQNEAQ, per germline (reference sequence). V lost 2 bases and J lost 10; bases outside the gene matches: 11. CDR3 amino acids: CASSLMGGSLREQFF. The CDR3 DNA reads TGTGCCAGCAGCTTAATGGGCGGGAGTCTACGGGAGCAGTTCTTC. Full variable domain (missing parts from reference TRBV7-9 and TRBJ2-1): DTGVSQNPRHKITKRGQNVTFRCDPISEHNRLYWYRQTLGQGPEFLTYFQNEAQLEKSRLLSDRFSAERPKGSFSTLEIQRTEQGDSAMYLCASSLMGGSLREQFFGPGTRLTVL.